This TCR beta chain was sequenced during a study of blood T cell repertoires in COVID-19 (dated by TCRdb to about 2020). About the investigation overall: Samples from collaborators originated in the United States, Italy and Spain and spanned both the acute and convalescent phases of COVID-19. The prospective study material was composed of cDNA or gDNA derived from T cells, B-cell-depleted T cells, or PBMCs. Subjects who had been exposed to COVID-19, were actively infected with it, or had recovered from it provided the deeply sampled blood TCRbeta repertoires that made up the dataset. A freely available public database, intended as a resource for researchers studying the immune response to SARS-CoV-2, is where the repertoires were released. The samples were drawn from the first 160 participants of the ongoing ImmuneRACE study and from roughly 1,300 subjects provided by 6 global collaborators. A de-identified subject ID, COVID-19 status, age in years and sex were almost always included in the sample metadata. Where HLA class I and class II types were available, the types were taken from metadata supplied by the sample provider, not from assay-based typing. What the work shows at the level of the full study, not this receptor alone: The amount of clinical and demographic metadata varied by source and participant and was provided uncurated.

Sequences KGHDR (CDR1) and SFDVKD (CDR2) are obtained from the germline V gene. The CDR3 measures 21 amino acids from cysteine to phenylalanine. Just the 63-base CDR3 DNA is kept, in frame starting at base 1. Relative to germline, V is missing 1 base and J is missing 0 bases, with 10 bases of the junction outside any gene match. TCRbeta CDR3 regions were amplified from genomic DNA by means of the immunoSEQ Assay, a bias-controlled multiplex PCR. The study's own analysis went as follows. Within the assay, amplification of reference gene primers was used to estimate how many nucleated cells each sample contained. To quantify the absolute abundance of each unique TCRbeta CDR3 rearrangement, sequence reads were collapsed and filtered. For each sample, productive Simpson clonality was calculated as the square root of Simpson's diversity index over productive rearrangements. Here the immuneACCESS table is served through TCRdb, limited to in-frame sequences with V and J called. Missing clones are a known gap in these copies; in checked studies unresolved V genes cover under half, and the rest lacks a known reason. The D gene and trimming were derived from the DNA, and the V and J assignments and clone size from that table. The sample table shows approximately 60,000 clones, and less than 85% are seen once. The ten largest clones capture roughly 18% of the sample.

The collaborating institutions used their own protocols to collect whole blood in K2EDTA tubes. For TCRbeta analysis, collaborators shipped samples in one of three forms: frozen whole blood, isolated PBMCs, or DNA extracted from either of those sample types. About this clone: What this receptor recognizes is not known. No base quality information exists; no much larger clone differs at one position.

The source material was peripheral blood. The rearranged segments are TRBV24-1 and TRBJ2-6, with TRBD1 matching 11 junction bases. The clonotype was recovered from a man aged 60-69 years with acute or convalescent COVID-19. The CDR3 protein sequence reads: CATSDFYNPGTGGSGANVLTF. The nucleotide sequence is TGTGCCACCAGTGATTTTTACAACCCCGGGACAGGGGGCTCTGGGGCCAACGTCCTGACTTTC.